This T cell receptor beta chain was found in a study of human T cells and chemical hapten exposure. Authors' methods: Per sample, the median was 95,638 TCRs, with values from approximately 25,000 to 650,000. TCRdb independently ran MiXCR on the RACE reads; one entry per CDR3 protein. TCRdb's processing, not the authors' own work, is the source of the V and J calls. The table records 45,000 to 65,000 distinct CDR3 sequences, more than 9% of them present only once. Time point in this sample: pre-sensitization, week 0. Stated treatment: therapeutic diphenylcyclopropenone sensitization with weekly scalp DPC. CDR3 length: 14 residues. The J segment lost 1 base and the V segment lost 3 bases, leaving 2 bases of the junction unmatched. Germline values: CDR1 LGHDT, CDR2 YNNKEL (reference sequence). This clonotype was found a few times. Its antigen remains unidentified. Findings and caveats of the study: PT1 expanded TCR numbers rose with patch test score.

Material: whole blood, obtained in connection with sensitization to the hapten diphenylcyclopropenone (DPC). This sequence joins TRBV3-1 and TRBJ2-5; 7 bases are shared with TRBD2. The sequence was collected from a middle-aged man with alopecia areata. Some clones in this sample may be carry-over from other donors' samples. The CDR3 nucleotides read TGTGCCAGCAGCCAGCGGGGGAGCCAAGAGACCCAGTACTTC. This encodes CASSQRGSQETQYF.